Listed below are T cell receptor beta chains from one sample, sequenced in a study of identical twins' blood T cells. TCRdb called the 5' RACE reads again in MiXCR, with one record for every CDR3 protein. This table has 300,000 to 400,000 distinct CDR3 sequences, more than 25% appearing once. The sample consisted of PBMCs. Receptors originate from a woman aged 18-49 years in good health. The CDR3 runs from the conserved cysteine through the conserved F or W. A D gene is named only where the DNA matches it firmly. A clone size is listed for some rows: how often the clone was seen (once, few, many), or a class if it is expanded.

D: NA
length: 15
size: NA
V: TRBV9
J: TRBJ2-2
CDR3: CASRDSLGGTGELFF
DNA: TGTGCCAGCAGAGATAGCCTAGGGGGCACCGGGGAGCTGTTTTTT

D: TRBD2
length: 14
size: NA
V: TRBV20-1
J: TRBJ2-1
CDR3: CSAPGTSYYNEQFF
DNA: TGCAGTGCCCCCGGGACTAGCTACTACAATGAGCAGTTCTTC

D: NA
length: 16
size: NA
V: TRBV5-1
J: TRBJ2-3
CDR3: CASSFEGSATSDTQYF
DNA: TGCGCCAGCAGCTTTGAGGGGAGTGCGACTTCAGATACGCAGTATTTT

D: NA
length: 12
size: NA
V: TRBV10-3
J: TRBJ1-2
CDR3: CAITHEGDGYTF
DNA: TGTGCCATCACGCACGAGGGAGATGGCTACACCTTC

D: NA
length: 15
size: few
V: TRBV4-2
J: TRBJ1-4
CDR3: CASSQPSATNEKLFF
DNA: TGTGCCAGCAGCCAACCGTCAGCAACTAATGAAAAACTGTTTTTT

D: NA
length: 12
size: NA
V: TRBV19
J: TRBJ1-2
CDR3: CASSITKGPGTF
DNA: TGTGCCAGTAGTATTACCAAAGGACCGGGGACCTTC

D: NA
length: 15
size: NA
V: TRBV11-2
J: TRBJ1-6
CDR3: CASSLDALTDSPLHF
DNA: TGTGCCAGCAGCTTAGACGCTCTCACCGACTCACCCCTCCACTTT

D: TRBD2
length: 16
size: NA
V: TRBV27
J: TRBJ2-2
CDR3: CASSLLLAGRTGELFF
DNA: TGTGCCAGCAGTTTACTACTAGCGGGGCGCACCGGGGAGCTGTTTTTT

D: NA
length: 12
size: NA
V: TRBV14
J: TRBJ2-3
CDR3: CASSALGDTQYF
DNA: TGTGCCAGCAGTGCCCTTGGAGATACGCAGTATTTT

D: TRBD2
length: 16
size: NA
V: TRBV3-1
J: TRBJ2-1
CDR3: CASSQPDTGTSGRTFF
DNA: TGTGCCAGCAGCCAACCCGATACCGGGACTAGCGGGAGGACGTTCTTC

D: TRBD1
length: 16
size: NA
V: TRBV4-1
J: TRBJ1-4
CDR3: CASSQGTGGTNEKLFF
DNA: TGCGCCAGCAGCCAGGGGACAGGGGGCACTAATGAAAAACTGTTTTTT

D: NA
length: 17
size: NA
V: TRBV9
J: TRBJ2-1
CDR3: CASSASPRQGTGNEQFF
DNA: TGTGCCAGCAGCGCAAGCCCCAGGCAGGGAACTGGCAATGAGCAGTTCTTC

D: TRBD1
length: 14
size: NA
V: TRBV12-3/TRBV12-4
J: TRBJ2-2
CDR3: CASRPRGHTGELFF
DNA: TGTGCCAGCAGGCCGAGGGGGCACACCGGGGAGCTGTTTTTT

D: NA
length: 13
size: NA
V: TRBV5-6
J: TRBJ2-3
CDR3: CASSSDLPDTQYF
DNA: TGTGCCAGCAGCTCGGACCTCCCAGATACGCAGTATTTT

D: TRBD2
length: 16
size: NA
V: TRBV20-1
J: TRBJ2-3
CDR3: CSARDLGLASTDTQYF
DNA: TGCAGTGCTAGAGATTTGGGACTAGCGAGCACGGATACGCAGTATTTT

D: TRBD2
length: 16
size: NA
V: TRBV5-1
J: TRBJ2-7
CDR3: CASSLAVAGVPYEQYF
DNA: TGCGCCAGCAGCTTGGCCGTCGCGGGGGTTCCCTACGAGCAGTACTTC

D: NA
length: 15
size: few
V: TRBV20-1
J: TRBJ2-4
CDR3: CSARRDHGAKNIQYF
DNA: TGCAGTGCTAGGAGGGACCACGGGGCCAAAAACATTCAGTACTTC

D: NA
length: 14
size: NA
V: TRBV30
J: TRBJ1-5
CDR3: CAWSVLGLGQPQHF
DNA: TGTGCCTGGAGTGTACTTGGATTAGGTCAGCCCCAGCATTTT

D: NA
length: 13
size: few
V: TRBV7-9
J: TRBJ1-4
CDR3: CASLAQASEKLFF
DNA: TGTGCCAGCCTCGCGCAGGCGTCTGAAAAACTGTTTTTT

D: NA
length: 14
size: NA
V: TRBV5-4
J: TRBJ1-6
CDR3: CASSPGRDNSPLHF
DNA: TGTGCCAGCAGCCCGGGACGGGACAATTCACCCCTCCACTTT